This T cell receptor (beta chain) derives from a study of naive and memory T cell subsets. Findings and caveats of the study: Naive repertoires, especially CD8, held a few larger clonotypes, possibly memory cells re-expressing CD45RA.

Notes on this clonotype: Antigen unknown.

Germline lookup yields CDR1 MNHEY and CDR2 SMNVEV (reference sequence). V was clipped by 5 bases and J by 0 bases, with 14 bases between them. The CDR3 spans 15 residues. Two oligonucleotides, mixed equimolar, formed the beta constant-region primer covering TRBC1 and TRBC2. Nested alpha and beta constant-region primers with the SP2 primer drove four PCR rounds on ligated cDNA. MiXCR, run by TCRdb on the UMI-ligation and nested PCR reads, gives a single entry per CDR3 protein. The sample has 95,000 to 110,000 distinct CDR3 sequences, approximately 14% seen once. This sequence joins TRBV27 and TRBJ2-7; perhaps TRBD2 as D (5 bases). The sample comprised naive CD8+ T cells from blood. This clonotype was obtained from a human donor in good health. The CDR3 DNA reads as TGTGCCAGCAGTCAGGACGGTGGGAGCTCCTACGAGCAGTACTTC. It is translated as CASSQDGGSSYEQYF.